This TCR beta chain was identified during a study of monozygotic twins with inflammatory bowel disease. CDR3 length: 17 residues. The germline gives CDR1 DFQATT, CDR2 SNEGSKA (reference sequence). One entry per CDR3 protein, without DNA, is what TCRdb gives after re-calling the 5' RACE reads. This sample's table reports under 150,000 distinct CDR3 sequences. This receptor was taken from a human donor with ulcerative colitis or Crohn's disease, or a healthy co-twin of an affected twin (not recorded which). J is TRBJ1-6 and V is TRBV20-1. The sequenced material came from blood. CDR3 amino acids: CSARDQRLGPVGSPLHF.